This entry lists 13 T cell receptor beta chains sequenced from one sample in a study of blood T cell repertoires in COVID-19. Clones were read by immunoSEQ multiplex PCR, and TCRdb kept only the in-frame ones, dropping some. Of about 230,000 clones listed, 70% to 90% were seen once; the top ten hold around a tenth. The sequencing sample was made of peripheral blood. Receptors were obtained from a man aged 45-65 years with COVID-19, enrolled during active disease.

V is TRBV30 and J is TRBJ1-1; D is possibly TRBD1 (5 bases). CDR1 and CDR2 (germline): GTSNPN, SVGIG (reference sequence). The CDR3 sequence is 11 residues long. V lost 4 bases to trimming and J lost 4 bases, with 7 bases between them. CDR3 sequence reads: CAWTGFTEAFF. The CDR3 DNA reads TGTGCCTGGACAGGGTTCACTGAAGCTTTCTTT.

This chain's CDR3 is CASSPLADRTDTQYF. The CDR3 bases are TGTGCCAGCTCACCCCTAGCGGACCGCACAGATACGCAGTATTTT. The V gene is TRBV18, the J gene TRBJ2-3; 7 nucleotides line up with TRBD2. This CDR3 spans 15 amino acids. The J segment lost 1 base and the V segment lost 3 bases, leaving 4 bases of the junction unmatched. Germline CDR1 is KGHSH and CDR2 is LQKENI.

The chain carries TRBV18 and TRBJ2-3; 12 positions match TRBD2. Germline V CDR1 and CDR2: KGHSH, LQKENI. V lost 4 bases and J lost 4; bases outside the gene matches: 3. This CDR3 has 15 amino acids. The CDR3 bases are TGTGCCAGCTCACAACTAGCGGGGGGTTCAGATACGCAGTATTTT. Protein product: CASSQLAGGSDTQYF.

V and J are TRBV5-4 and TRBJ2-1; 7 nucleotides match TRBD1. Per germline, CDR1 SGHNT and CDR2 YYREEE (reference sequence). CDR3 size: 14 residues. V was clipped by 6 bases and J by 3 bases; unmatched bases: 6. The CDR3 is CASKPRDSYNEQFF. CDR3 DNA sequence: TGTGCCAGCAAACCCCGGGACAGCTACAATGAGCAGTTCTTC.

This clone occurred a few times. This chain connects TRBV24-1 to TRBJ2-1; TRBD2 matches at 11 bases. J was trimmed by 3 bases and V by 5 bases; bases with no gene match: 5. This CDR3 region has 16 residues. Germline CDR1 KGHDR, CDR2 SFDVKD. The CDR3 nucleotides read TGTGCCACCAGTGCCGTACTAGCGGGGGACTACAATGAGCAGTTCTTC. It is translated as CATSAVLAGDYNEQFF.

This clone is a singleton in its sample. The CDR3 bases are TGTGCCAGTAGTATGGGAGGAGTTGAGACCCAGTACTTC. Protein product: CASSMGGVETQYF. This rearrangement joins TRBV19 to TRBJ2-5; possibly TRBD2 for D (6 bases). There are 13 residues in the CDR3. The germline V gene encodes CDR1 LNHDA and CDR2 SQIVND (reference sequence). Trimming shortened V by 3 bases and J by 5 bases, and 10 bases separated the two germline ends.

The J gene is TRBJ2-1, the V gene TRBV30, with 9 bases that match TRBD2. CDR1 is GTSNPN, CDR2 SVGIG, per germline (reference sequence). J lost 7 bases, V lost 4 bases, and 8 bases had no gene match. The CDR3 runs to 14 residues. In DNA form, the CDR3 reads TGTGCCTGGATTGCGGGAGGGCCCCAGAATGAGCAGTTCTTC. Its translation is CAWIAGGPQNEQFF.

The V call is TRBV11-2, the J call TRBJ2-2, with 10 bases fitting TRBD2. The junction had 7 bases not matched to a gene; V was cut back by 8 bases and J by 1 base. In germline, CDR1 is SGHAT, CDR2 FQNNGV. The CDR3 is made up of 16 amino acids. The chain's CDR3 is CASSWLAGVNTGELFF. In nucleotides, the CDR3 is TGTGCCAGCTCTTGGCTAGCGGGAGTGAACACCGGGGAGCTGTTTTTT.

The CDR3 protein is CASRGGQGARVTEAFF. As DNA, the CDR3 is TGTGCCAGCAGGGGCGGACAGGGGGCACGGGTGACTGAAGCTTTCTTT. The V gene is TRBV5-4, the J gene TRBJ1-1, with TRBD1 identical over 11 bases. Germline loops: CDR1 SGHNT, CDR2 YYREEE (reference sequence). V was pared by 5 bases and J by 5 bases, with 11 bases of the junction left unmatched. The CDR3 extends over 16 amino acids.

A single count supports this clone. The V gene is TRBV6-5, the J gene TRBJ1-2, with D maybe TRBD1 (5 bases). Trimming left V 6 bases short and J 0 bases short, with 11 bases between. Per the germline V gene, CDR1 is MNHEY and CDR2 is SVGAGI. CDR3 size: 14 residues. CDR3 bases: TGTGCCAGCAGCTCAGGGAGGGCTAACTATGGCTACACCTTC. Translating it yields CASSSGRANYGYTF.

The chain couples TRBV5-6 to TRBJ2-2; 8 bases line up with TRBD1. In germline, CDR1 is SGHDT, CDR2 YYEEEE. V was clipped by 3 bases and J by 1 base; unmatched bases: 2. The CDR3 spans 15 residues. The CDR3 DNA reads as TGTGCCAGCAGCTGGGGGACAGGGAACACCGGGGAGCTGTTTTTT. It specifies CASSWGTGNTGELFF.

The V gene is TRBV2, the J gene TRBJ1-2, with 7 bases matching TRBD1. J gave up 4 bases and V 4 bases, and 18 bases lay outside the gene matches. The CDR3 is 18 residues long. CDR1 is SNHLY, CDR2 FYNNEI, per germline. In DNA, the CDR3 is TGTGCCAGCAGTGCTGAACGGGGGTCTAGGGGGCTTGGCTATGGCTACACCTTC. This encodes CASSAERGSRGLGYGYTF.

The CDR3 loop is CASRLPQGVGYTF. Written as DNA, the CDR3 is TGTGCCAGCAGACTACCTCAGGGTGTTGGCTACACCTTC. This chain joins TRBV6-5 and TRBJ1-2, with a weak D call TRBD1 (5 bases). The V gene's germline CDR1 is MNHEY and CDR2 SVGAGI. CDR3 length: 13 amino acids. V was shortened by 6 bases and J by 7 bases, with 15 bases between the two germline ends.